This T cell receptor beta chain was captured in a study of shared clonotypes between healthy human individuals. It was CD45RO-negative cells, positively selected for CCR7, that made up naive CD8 cells, with terminally differentiated effector memory CD45RA+ cells excluded. The repertoire was sequenced with immunoSEQ multiplex PCR; TCRdb's copy has only in-frame clones and lacks some. The sample includes over 2,000,000 clones, 93% of them seen just once. The sequencing input was naive CD8+ T cells from PBMCs. This TCR derives from a man younger than 30 in good health. Some clones in this sample may be carry-over from other donors' samples.

The CDR3 DNA reads TGTGCCAGCAGGTCCAGGTGGGACACTGAAGCTTTCTTT. Translation: CASRSRWDTEAFF. V is TRBV9 and J is TRBJ1-1; D call uncertain. CDR1 and CDR2 from the germline V gene are SGDLS and YYNGEE. CDR3 size: 13 residues. V was pared by 5 bases and J by 3 bases, with 11 bases between. The whole variable domain, remainder taken from reference TRBV9 and TRBJ1-1, is DSGVTQTPKHLITATGQRVTLRCSPRSGDLSVYWYQQSLDQGLQFLIQYYNGEERAKGNILERFSAQQFPDLHSELNLSSLELGDSALYFCASRSRWDTEAFFGQGTRLTVV.